The rows below give T cell receptor beta chains drawn from one sample of a study of blood T cell repertoires in COVID-19. Produced via immunoSEQ multiplex PCR; TCRdb's table is partial and in-frame only. This sample has over 95,000 clones, with approximately 85% found just once. The sequencing input was peripheral blood. The receptors stem from a woman aged 55-75 years with COVID-19, enrolled during active disease. The CDR3 runs from the conserved cysteine through the conserved F or W. A D gene is named only where the DNA matches it firmly. The size of a clone is reported for some rows only, either as once, few or many, or as a class for expanded clones.

CDR3nt: TGTGCCAGCAGCCCGGTTGGAGAGACCCAGTACTTC; CDR3aa: CASSPVGETQYF; len: 12; abundance: .; d_gene: .; j_gene: TRBJ2-5; v_gene: TRBV12-3/TRBV12-4
CDR3nt: TGTGCCAGCAGCTTAGATCACTTGAGAGGAGACCTCACCGGGGAGCTGTTTTTT; CDR3aa: CASSLDHLRGDLTGELFF; len: 18; abundance: .; d_gene: .; j_gene: TRBJ2-2; v_gene: TRBV11-2
CDR3nt: TGTGCCAGTACCCACACTTCCCCCCGACTGTGGTTCTTT; CDR3aa: CASTHTSPRLWFF; len: 13; abundance: .; d_gene: .; j_gene: TRBJ1-1; v_gene: TRBV19
CDR3nt: TGTGCCAGCTCACCAGGGGGCGTTATCTTGGGCGGCTACACCTTC; CDR3aa: CASSPGGVILGGYTF; len: 15; abundance: .; d_gene: .; j_gene: TRBJ1-2; v_gene: TRBV18
CDR3nt: TGCGCCAGCAGCCAGAAGGACAGGGAAAGAGGCTACACCTTC; CDR3aa: CASSQKDRERGYTF; len: 14; abundance: once; d_gene: TRBD1; j_gene: TRBJ1-2; v_gene: TRBV5-1
CDR3nt: TGCGCCAGCAGCCAAGATCCCCCTTCAGCAGGGGGCGCAGGTCCTGAAGCTTTCTTT; CDR3aa: CASSQDPPSAGGAGPEAFF; len: 19; abundance: .; d_gene: TRBD1; j_gene: TRBJ1-1; v_gene: TRBV4-1
CDR3nt: TGCGCCAGCCGGTCAGGGGACGGCCTCTATGGCTACACCTTC; CDR3aa: CASRSGDGLYGYTF; len: 14; abundance: .; d_gene: .; j_gene: TRBJ1-2; v_gene: TRBV5-1
CDR3nt: TGTGCTAGTGTTTTGTACGGGTATTTTGGCAATCAGCCCCAGCATTTT; CDR3aa: CASVLYGYFGNQPQHF; len: 16; abundance: .; d_gene: .; j_gene: TRBJ1-5; v_gene: TRBV12-5
CDR3nt: TGTGCCAGCAGTTACTTAGGACTCTTTCGGGAAGCTTTCTTT; CDR3aa: CASSYLGLFREAFF; len: 14; abundance: .; d_gene: .; j_gene: TRBJ1-1; v_gene: TRBV6-5
CDR3nt: TGTGCCATCAGTGATCTGAGTCGAGCGGGGGGGAGCTCCTACAATGAGCAGTTCTTC; CDR3aa: CAISDLSRAGGSSYNEQFF; len: 19; abundance: .; d_gene: TRBD2; j_gene: TRBJ2-1; v_gene: TRBV10-3
CDR3nt: TGTGCCAGCAGCGCCGACAGGGCCTATGGCTACACCTTC; CDR3aa: CASSADRAYGYTF; len: 13; abundance: .; d_gene: TRBD1; j_gene: TRBJ1-2; v_gene: TRBV9
CDR3nt: TGTGCCAGCAGCTTTAGGTCCAGAGGCGAGCAGTACTTC; CDR3aa: CASSFRSRGEQYF; len: 13; abundance: .; d_gene: .; j_gene: TRBJ2-7; v_gene: TRBV7-6
CDR3nt: TGTGCCAGCTCACCACTTTCCACCCTAGGAAGTTCACCCCTCCACTTT; CDR3aa: CASSPLSTLGSSPLHF; len: 16; abundance: .; d_gene: .; j_gene: TRBJ1-6; v_gene: TRBV18
CDR3nt: TGCGCCAGCAGCTGGGGACAGGGGGCGGGCTTTAATCAGCCCCAGCATTTT; CDR3aa: CASSWGQGAGFNQPQHF; len: 17; abundance: .; d_gene: TRBD1; j_gene: TRBJ1-5; v_gene: TRBV5-1
CDR3nt: TGTGCCAGCAGTGAACGTCGGGACGGACTAAGGGGCTACACCTTC; CDR3aa: CASSERRDGLRGYTF; len: 15; abundance: few; d_gene: .; j_gene: TRBJ1-2; v_gene: TRBV6-1
CDR3nt: TGTGCCAGAAGCTTGGCCTGGGGACAGGACTTTTACGAGCAGTACTTC; CDR3aa: CARSLAWGQDFYEQYF; len: 16; abundance: .; d_gene: TRBD1; j_gene: TRBJ2-7; v_gene: TRBV5-3
CDR3nt: TGTGCCATCAGTGAAAAGGGGACAGTCCCATTTGGTGGCTACACCTTC; CDR3aa: CAISEKGTVPFGGYTF; len: 16; abundance: .; d_gene: TRBD1; j_gene: TRBJ1-2; v_gene: TRBV10-3
CDR3nt: TGTGCCAGCAGTGAGAGACAGGGCAGGGTCTACTATGGCTACACCTTC; CDR3aa: CASSERQGRVYYGYTF; len: 16; abundance: .; d_gene: TRBD1; j_gene: TRBJ1-2; v_gene: TRBV6-1